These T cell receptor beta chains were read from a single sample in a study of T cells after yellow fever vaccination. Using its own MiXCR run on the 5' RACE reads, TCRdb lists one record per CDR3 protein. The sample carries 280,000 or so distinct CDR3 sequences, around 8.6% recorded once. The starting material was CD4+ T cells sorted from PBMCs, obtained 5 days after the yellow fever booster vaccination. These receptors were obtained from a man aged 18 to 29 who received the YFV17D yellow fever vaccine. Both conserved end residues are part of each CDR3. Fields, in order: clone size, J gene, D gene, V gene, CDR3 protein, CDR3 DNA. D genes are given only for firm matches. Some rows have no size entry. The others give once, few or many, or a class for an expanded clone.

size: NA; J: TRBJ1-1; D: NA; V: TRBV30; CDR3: CAWSFPGTEAFF; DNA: TGTGCCTGGAGTTTCCCGGGGACTGAAGCTTTCTTT
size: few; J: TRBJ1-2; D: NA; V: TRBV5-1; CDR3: CASSITGSLGYTF; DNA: TGCGCCAGCAGCATAACAGGGTCCCTGGGCTACACCTTC
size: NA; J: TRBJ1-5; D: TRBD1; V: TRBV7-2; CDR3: CASSPGTAWEQPQHF; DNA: TGTGCCAGCAGCCCCGGGACAGCTTGGGAGCAGCCCCAGCATTTT
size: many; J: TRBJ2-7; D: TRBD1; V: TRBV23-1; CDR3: CASRWDRGDNYEQYF; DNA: TGCGCCAGCAGATGGGACAGGGGAGATAACTACGAGCAGTACTTC
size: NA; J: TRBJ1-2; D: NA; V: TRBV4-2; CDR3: CASSQVGAVPFNYGYTF; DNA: TGTGCCAGCAGCCAAGTCGGGGCCGTCCCTTTCAACTATGGCTACACCTTC
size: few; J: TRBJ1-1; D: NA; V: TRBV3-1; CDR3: CASSPHSRTEAFF; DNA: TGTGCCAGCAGCCCCCACTCTCGGACTGAAGCTTTCTTT
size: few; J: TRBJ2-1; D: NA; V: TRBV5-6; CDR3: CASSLPNPGTQLSIF; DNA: TGTGCCAGCAGCTTGCCGAACCCCGGGACCCAATTGTCGATCTTC
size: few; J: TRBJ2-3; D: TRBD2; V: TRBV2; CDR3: CASTRLAGPGASTDTQYF; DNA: TGTGCCAGCACTCGCCTAGCGGGGCCGGGGGCCTCCACAGATACGCAGTATTTT
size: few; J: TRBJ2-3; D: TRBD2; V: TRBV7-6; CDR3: CASSLRGGPSTDTQYF; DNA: TGTGCCAGCAGCTTACGGGGGGGCCCTAGCACAGATACGCAGTATTTT
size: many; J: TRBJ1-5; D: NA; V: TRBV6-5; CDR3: CASSYGQSNQPQHF; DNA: TGTGCCAGCAGTTACGGCCAGAGCAATCAGCCCCAGCATTTT
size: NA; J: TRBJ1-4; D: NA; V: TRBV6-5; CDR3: CASSRTRGTTNEKLFF; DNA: TGTGCCAGCAGCCGAACTAGGGGGACAACTAATGAAAAACTGTTTTTT